Detailed here is one T cell receptor beta chain. The data originate from a study of PD-L1 blockade in urothelial cancer. Some clones are missing from TCRdb's copy, which holds only in-frame ones; the method was immunoSEQ multiplex PCR. Of approximately 15,000 clones listed, about 85% are singletons. The CDR3 extends over 16 amino acids. Looked up from germline, CDR1 is SNHLY and CDR2 is FYNNEI. The V gene end was trimmed by 4 bases and the J gene end by 5 bases; junction bases not matched to a gene: 8. This TCR derives from a man aged 45-65 years with urothelial cancer. The genes are TRBV2 and TRBJ2-1; 10 bases are shared with TRBD2. Sequences were derived from PBMCs, sampled around atezolizumab (anti-PD-L1) treatment. The CDR3 loop is CASSAQLAGYHNEQFF. CDR3 coding DNA: TGTGCCAGCAGTGCTCAACTAGCGGGGTATCACAATGAGCAGTTCTTC.